The rows below give T cell receptor beta chains drawn from one sample of a study of response to subunit inactivated influenza vaccine. From the RT-PCR reads, TCRdb called clonotypes with MiXCR, one entry per CDR3 protein. The sample lists approximately 290,000 distinct CDR3 sequences; about 20% were seen once. This material consisted of PBMCs from blood, taken less than 22 months after vaccination. These receptors originate from a man aged 50 to 69 who received an inactivated influenza vaccine. The CDR3 runs from the conserved cysteine through the conserved F or W. A D gene is named only where the DNA matches it firmly. Clone size, where shown, is once, few, many, or a class for clones that have expanded.

clone_size j_call d_call v_call cdr3_aa cdr3_nt
- TRBJ2-2 TRBD2 TRBV29-1 CSVEEKPTSGRRNTGELFF TGCAGCGTTGAAGAGAAACCCACTAGCGGGAGGCGCAACACCGGGGAGCTGTTTTTT
- TRBJ2-5 TRBD1 TRBV20-1 CSARLTGTGVQETQYF TGCAGTGCGAGACTGACTGGGACAGGGGTCCAAGAGACCCAGTACTTC
- TRBJ1-6 TRBD1 TRBV3-1 CASSLRQGPYNSPLHF TGTGCCAGCAGCCTCCGACAGGGCCCCTATAATTCACCCCTCCACTTT
few TRBJ1-5 TRBD1 TRBV6-1 CASSVEGQLNQPQHF TGTGCCAGCAGTGTAGAGGGACAGCTGAATCAGCCCCAGCATTTT
few TRBJ2-4 - TRBV5-1 CASSLRVEGSIQYF TGCGCCAGCAGCCTGAGGGTTGAGGGGAGCATTCAGTACTTC
few TRBJ1-6 - TRBV20-1 CSASKGNGISPLHF TGCAGTGCTAGTAAGGGGAATGGGATTTCACCCCTCCACTTT
many TRBJ1-1 - TRBV12-3/TRBV12-4 CASSLAGINTEAFF TGTGCCAGCAGTTTAGCGGGAATTAACACTGAAGCTTTCTTT
- TRBJ1-6 TRBD1 TRBV6-1 CASKKQGNSYNSPLHF TGTGCCAGCAAGAAACAGGGGAATTCCTATAATTCACCCCTCCACTTT
few TRBJ2-3 TRBD1 TRBV29-1 CSVRTGGTDTQYF TGCAGCGTTAGGACAGGGGGCACAGATACGCAGTATTTT
few TRBJ2-5 - TRBV20-1 CSANRAYQETQYF TGCAGTGCCAACAGGGCGTACCAAGAGACCCAGTACTTC
- TRBJ1-2 - TRBV7-2 CASSLARVGYTF TGTGCCAGCAGCTTAGCGAGGGTAGGCTACACCTTC
few TRBJ1-1 - TRBV25-1 CASRRKRQLTLMNTEAFF TGTGCCAGCAGGAGAAAAAGACAACTCACCCTAATGAACACTGAAGCTTTCTTT
- TRBJ2-7 TRBD1 TRBV6-2/TRBV6-3 CASKNRTGTGFYEQYF TGTGCCAGCAAAAACCGGACCGGGACAGGGTTCTACGAGCAGTACTTC
- TRBJ1-2 - TRBV30 CAWSPSGTWSGYTF TGTGCCTGGAGTCCCTCCGGGACATGGAGTGGCTACACCTTC
- TRBJ2-5 - TRBV7-2 CASSLGGSGVLSETQYF TGTGCCAGCAGCTTAGGTGGTTCTGGGGTTCTGAGCGAGACCCAGTACTTC
- TRBJ2-5 TRBD1 TRBV6-5 CASSYSRGLRGQTQYF TGTGCCAGCAGTTACTCCAGGGGGCTTCGCGGACAGACCCAGTACTTC
- TRBJ1-2 - TRBV7-2 CASSYDNGYGYTF TGTGCCAGCAGCTATGATAACGGCTATGGCTACACCTTC
many TRBJ2-2 - TRBV12-3/TRBV12-4 CASSNTGELFF TGTGCCAGCAGTAACACCGGGGAGCTGTTTTTT
- TRBJ1-1 - TRBV7-9 CASAGPNTEAFF TGTGCCAGCGCGGGTCCGAACACTGAAGCTTTCTTT
few TRBJ1-2 TRBD1 TRBV7-2 CASIPGQGGSGYTF TGTGCCAGCATCCCGGGCCAGGGGGGAAGCGGCTACACCTTC
- TRBJ1-2 - TRBV7-9 CASSPNRFYGYTF TGTGCCAGCAGCCCCAATCGTTTCTATGGCTACACCTTC
- TRBJ2-7 - TRBV20-1 CSAGRQGRDYEQYF TGCAGTGCTGGACGGCAGGGTCGGGACTACGAGCAGTACTTC
- TRBJ2-7 TRBD1 TRBV7-2 CASGLDRSFTYEQYF TGTGCCAGCGGGTTGGACAGGAGCTTTACCTACGAGCAGTACTTC
many TRBJ2-3 - TRBV6-2/TRBV6-3 CASRDNPLPGRNTDTQYF TGTGCCAGCAGGGACAATCCGCTACCGGGACGTAACACAGATACGCAGTATTTT
- TRBJ1-4 - TRBV28 CASSEAITSRPGEKLFF TGTGCCAGCAGCGAGGCCATAACATCGAGGCCGGGTGAAAAACTGTTTTTT
- TRBJ1-2 TRBD1 TRBV20-1 CSAIHLGTDYGYTF TGCAGTGCCATACACTTGGGGACAGACTATGGCTACACCTTC
- TRBJ2-1 - TRBV12-3/TRBV12-4 CASSLIEQFF TGTGCCAGCAGTTTAATCGAGCAGTTCTTC
few TRBJ2-1 - TRBV20-1 CSAQGEFRDYPTEQFF TGCAGTGCTCAGGGGGAATTCCGGGACTATCCTACTGAGCAGTTCTTC
- TRBJ2-7 TRBD1 TRBV5-1 CASSLETGGHYEQYF TGCGCCAGCAGCTTGGAGACAGGGGGCCACTACGAGCAGTACTTC
many TRBJ1-1 - TRBV12-3/TRBV12-4 CASSPLRSNTEAFF TGTGCCAGCAGTCCACTCAGGTCAAACACTGAAGCTTTCTTT
- TRBJ2-2 TRBD1 TRBV9 CASSGTGAGELFF TGTGCCAGCAGCGGCACAGGGGCCGGGGAGCTGTTTTTT
few TRBJ2-2 - TRBV5-1 CASSLVLTTGELFF TGCGCCAGCAGCTTGGTCCTTACCACCGGGGAGCTGTTTTTT
- TRBJ1-2 TRBD1 TRBV6-1 CASSRETGPFYGYTF TGTGCCAGCAGTCGGGAGACAGGGCCATTTTATGGCTACACCTTC
- TRBJ2-2 - TRBV3-1 CASSYRTTGELFF TGTGCCAGCAGCTATAGGACCACCGGGGAGCTGTTTTTT
few TRBJ1-3 TRBD1 TRBV10-2 CASRTGGISGNTIYF TGCGCCAGTCGGACAGGGGGCATCTCTGGAAACACCATATATTTT
few TRBJ1-2 - TRBV3-1 CASSRTDNYGYTF TGTGCCAGCAGCCGGACAGACAACTATGGCTACACCTTC
- TRBJ1-4 TRBD1 TRBV20-1 CSARTGGREKLFF TGCAGTGCCCGAACAGGGGGCAGGGAAAAACTGTTTTTT